This record looks at one TCR beta chain sequence and its context. This specimen comes from a study of CD8 T cells in ankylosing spondylitis. Unmatched junction bases numbered 9, after V lost 5 bases and J lost 8 bases. This CDR3 is 13 amino acids long. Germline CDR1 DFQATT, CDR2 SNEGSKA (reference sequence). Making the TCR beta libraries involved quantitative 5'-RACE with molecular barcodes. TCRdb called the 5' RACE reads again in MiXCR, with one record for every CDR3 protein. The data contain approximately 250,000 distinct CDR3 sequences, 32% of them singletons. The sequencing input was blood, either unsorted or a sorted T cell fraction (not recorded which). This TCR came from a male donor with ankylosing spondylitis or in good health (not recorded which). The genes are TRBV20-1 and TRBJ2-5; 9 bases are shared with TRBD1. The chain's CDR3 is CSAAGQGAGTQYF. CDR3 nucleotides: TGCAGTGCTGCGGGACAGGGCGCGGGCACCCAGTACTTC.